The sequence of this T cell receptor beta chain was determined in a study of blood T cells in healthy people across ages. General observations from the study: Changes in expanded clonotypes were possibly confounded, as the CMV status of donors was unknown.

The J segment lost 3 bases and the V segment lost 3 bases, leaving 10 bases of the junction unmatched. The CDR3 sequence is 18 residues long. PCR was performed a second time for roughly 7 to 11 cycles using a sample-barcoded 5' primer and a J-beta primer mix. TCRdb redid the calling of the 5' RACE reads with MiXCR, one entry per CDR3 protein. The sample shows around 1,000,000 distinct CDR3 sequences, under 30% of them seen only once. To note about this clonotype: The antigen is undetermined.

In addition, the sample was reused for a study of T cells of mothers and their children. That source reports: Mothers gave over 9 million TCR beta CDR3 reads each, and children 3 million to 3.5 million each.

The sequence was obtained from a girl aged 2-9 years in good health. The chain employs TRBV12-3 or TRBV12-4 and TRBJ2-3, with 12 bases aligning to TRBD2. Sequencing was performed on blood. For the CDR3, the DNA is TGTGCCAGCAGTTTCCCCGGACTAGCGGGAATGAGAACAGATACGCAGTATTTT. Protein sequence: CASSFPGLAGMRTDTQYF.